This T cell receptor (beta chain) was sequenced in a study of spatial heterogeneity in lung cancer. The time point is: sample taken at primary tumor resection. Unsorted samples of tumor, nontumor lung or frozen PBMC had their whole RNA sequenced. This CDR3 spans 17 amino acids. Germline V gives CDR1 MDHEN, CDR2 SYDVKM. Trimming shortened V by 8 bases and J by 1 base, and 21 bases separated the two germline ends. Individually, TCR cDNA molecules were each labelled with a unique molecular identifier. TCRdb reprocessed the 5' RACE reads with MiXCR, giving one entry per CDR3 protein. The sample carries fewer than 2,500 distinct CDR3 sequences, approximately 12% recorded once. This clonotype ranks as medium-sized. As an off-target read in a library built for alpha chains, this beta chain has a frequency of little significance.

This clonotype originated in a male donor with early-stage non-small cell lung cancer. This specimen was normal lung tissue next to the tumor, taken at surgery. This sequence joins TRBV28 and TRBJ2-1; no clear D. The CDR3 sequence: CASGPQSPVKSYNEQFF. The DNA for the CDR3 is TGTGCCAGCGGACCTCAGTCCCCTGTTAAATCCTACAATGAGCAGTTCTTC.